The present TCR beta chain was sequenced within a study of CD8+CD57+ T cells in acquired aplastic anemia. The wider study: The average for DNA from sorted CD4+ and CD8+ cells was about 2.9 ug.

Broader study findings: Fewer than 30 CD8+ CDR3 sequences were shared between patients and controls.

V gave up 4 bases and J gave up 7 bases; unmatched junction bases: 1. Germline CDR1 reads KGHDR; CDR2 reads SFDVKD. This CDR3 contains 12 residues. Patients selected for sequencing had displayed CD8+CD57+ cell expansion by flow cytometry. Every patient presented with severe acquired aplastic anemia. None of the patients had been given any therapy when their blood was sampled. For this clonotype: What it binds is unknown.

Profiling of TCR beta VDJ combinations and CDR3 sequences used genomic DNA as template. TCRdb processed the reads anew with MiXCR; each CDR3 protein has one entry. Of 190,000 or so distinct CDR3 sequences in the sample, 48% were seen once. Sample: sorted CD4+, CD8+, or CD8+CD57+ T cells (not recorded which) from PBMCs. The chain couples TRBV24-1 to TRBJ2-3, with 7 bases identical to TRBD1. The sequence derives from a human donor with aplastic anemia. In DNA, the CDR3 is TGTGCCACCAGTGAACAGGGGAATACGCAGTATTTT. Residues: CATSEQGNTQYF.